This is a list of T cell receptor beta chains from one sample in a study of blood T cell repertoires in COVID-19. Sequencing was performed with immunoSEQ multiplex PCR; in TCRdb, only in-frame clones are kept and a portion is missing. The sample consists of hundreds of thousands of clones, approximately 83% of them appearing once. Material: peripheral blood. The receptors derive from a man aged 40-50 years with acute or convalescent COVID-19. Each CDR3 is given with its conserved first and last residue. Each record gives: clone size, D gene, V gene, J gene, CDR3 DNA, CDR3 protein. D genes are given only for firm matches. Clone sizes are given selectively: once, few, many, or a class where the clone is expanded.

NA,NA,TRBV27,TRBJ1-1,TGTGCCAGCATCCGGTTCTGGTCTGCCTTGAACACTGAAGCTTTCTTT,CASIRFWSALNTEAFF
NA,TRBD1,TRBV7-9,TRBJ1-2,TGTGCCAGCAGTGAACAGGGGGTCTATGGCTACACCTTC,CASSEQGVYGYTF
NA,NA,TRBV5-4,TRBJ1-2,TGTGCCAGCAGCTTGGAGTTCACAGGCTATGGCTACACCTTC,CASSLEFTGYGYTF
once,NA,TRBV12-3/TRBV12-4,TRBJ1-2,TGTGCCAGCAGACTAGGGTATGGCTACACCTTC,CASRLGYGYTF
NA,TRBD1,TRBV29-1,TRBJ2-1,TGCAGCGTTGAAGGGAAACAGGGGGCTAGGGTGGGTTACAATGAGCAGTTCTTC,CSVEGKQGARVGYNEQFF
few,NA,TRBV2,TRBJ1-2,TGTGCCAGCAGTGGTGAGCAGGAAGGTGGCGGCTACACCTTC,CASSGEQEGGGYTF
NA,TRBD2,TRBV30,TRBJ2-3,TGTGCCTGGAGTGGGACTAGCGGGAGAGATACGCAGTATTTT,CAWSGTSGRDTQYF
few,NA,TRBV5-1,TRBJ1-5,TGCGCCAGCAGCTTGGATCCGGGTTATAGCAATCAGCCCCAGCATTTT,CASSLDPGYSNQPQHF
NA,NA,TRBV27,TRBJ2-1,TGTGCCAGCAGTTTAGGAGGGATCGGCAATGAGCAGTTCTTC,CASSLGGIGNEQFF
NA,NA,TRBV2,TRBJ2-2,TGTGCCAGCAGGGAGAACAGGGTAACCGGGGAGCTGTTTTTT,CASRENRVTGELFF
NA,NA,TRBV7-6,TRBJ1-1,TGTGCCAGCAGCCAAAACCCGGGAGCCTATATGAACACTGAAGCTTTCTTT,CASSQNPGAYMNTEAFF
NA,NA,TRBV13,TRBJ1-5,TGTGCCAGCAGCTTAAAAGGGGACACCAATAGCAATCAGCCCCAGCATTTT,CASSLKGDTNSNQPQHF
NA,TRBD2,TRBV7-6,TRBJ2-1,TGTGCCAGCAGCCCCTCTAGCGGGAGACCCCCCGGTGAGCAGTTCTTC,CASSPSSGRPPGEQFF
NA,TRBD1,TRBV9,TRBJ1-6,TGTGCCAGCAGCGACCGCCCAGAGACAGGGACCTACTATAATTCACCCCTCCACTTT,CASSDRPETGTYYNSPLHF
once,TRBD1,TRBV9,TRBJ1-2,TGTGCCAGCAGCCCGGGACAGGGCGGCTATGGCTACACCTTC,CASSPGQGGYGYTF
NA,TRBD2,TRBV9,TRBJ2-7,TGTGCCAGCAGCCCGAGAGGGGGGACTAGCCTCCCTGAGGAGCAGTACTTC,CASSPRGGTSLPEEQYF
NA,TRBD2,TRBV14,TRBJ2-3,TGTGCCAGCAGCCAAGACTCCGGGGGGTCAACAGATACGCAGTATTTT,CASSQDSGGSTDTQYF
few,NA,TRBV6-1,TRBJ2-5,TGTGCCAGCAGTGATGCGGGGCCGCAAGAGACCCAGTACTTC,CASSDAGPQETQYF
few,NA,TRBV18,TRBJ2-5,TGTGCCAGCTCACCGGGGAGGGAGACCCAGTACTTC,CASSPGRETQYF
NA,TRBD2,TRBV6-5,TRBJ2-4,TGTGCCAGCAGTCCTCTAGCGGGAGGGGACATTCAGTACTTC,CASSPLAGGDIQYF
NA,NA,TRBV4-2,TRBJ2-2,TGTGCCAGCAGCCAAGGCCAACAAGACACCGGGGAGCTGTTTTTT,CASSQGQQDTGELFF
NA,NA,TRBV11-3,TRBJ2-3,TGTGCCAGCAGCCCTTTCGGAGATACGCAGTATTTT,CASSPFGDTQYF
NA,TRBD1,TRBV4-1,TRBJ1-5,TGCGCCAGCAGCCGGATCACAGGGGGAGACCAGCCCCAGCATTTT,CASSRITGGDQPQHF
NA,NA,TRBV18,TRBJ2-3,TGTGCCAGCGAAGGTTTCAGGGATACGCAGTATTTT,CASEGFRDTQYF
NA,NA,TRBV3-1/TRBV3-2,TRBJ1-4,TGTGCCAGCAGCCAAGACGGCGGGTTTAATGAAAAACTGTTTTTT,CASSQDGGFNEKLFF
few,TRBD1,TRBV11-2,TRBJ2-7,TGTGCCAGCAGCTTAGTGGGACAGTCGTCAATCCACGAGCAGTACTTC,CASSLVGQSSIHEQYF
NA,TRBD1,TRBV5-5,TRBJ2-3,TGTGCCAGCAGCTTGTTGATGACAGGGACAGATACGCAGTATTTT,CASSLLMTGTDTQYF
once,NA,TRBV18,TRBJ1-1,TGTGCCAGCTCACCGTCGACAGAGAACACTGAAGCTTTCTTT,CASSPSTENTEAFF
NA,NA,TRBV15,TRBJ1-5,TGTGCCACCAGCAAGGCGGCTCAGCCCCAGCATTTT,CATSKAAQPQHF
NA,NA,TRBV7-9,TRBJ2-3,TGTGCCAGCAGCTCCCGCCGGGGGATTAGCACAGATACGCAGTATTTT,CASSSRRGISTDTQYF
NA,NA,TRBV27,TRBJ2-7,TGTGCCAGCGGACAATACGAGCAGTACTTC,CASGQYEQYF
NA,NA,TRBV29-1,TRBJ1-1,TGCAGCGTTTGTTTCCGGGAGGACACTGAAGCTTTCTTT,CSVCFREDTEAFF
NA,NA,TRBV2,TRBJ1-4,TGTGCCAGCAGTCCCTCGGGGGAAAAACTGTTTTTT,CASSPSGEKLFF
few,TRBD1,TRBV4-2,TRBJ2-3,TGTGCCAGCAGCTCTCGGACAGGGGACACAGATACGCAGTATTTT,CASSSRTGDTDTQYF
many,NA,TRBV6-6,TRBJ1-2,TGTGCCAGCAGTTACCCCGGACAAGATAACTATGGCTACACCTTC,CASSYPGQDNYGYTF
NA,NA,TRBV19,TRBJ1-2,TGTGCCAGTAGCCCGGGGGGGGCGCGGGGCTATGGCTACACCTTC,CASSPGGARGYGYTF
NA,NA,TRBV7-2,TRBJ1-1,TGTGCCAGCACCCTACAGGGAAACACTGAAGCTTTCTTT,CASTLQGNTEAFF
NA,TRBD1,TRBV2,TRBJ1-4,TGTGCCAGCACCAAACAGGGGGCGGGTGAAAAACTGTTTTTT,CASTKQGAGEKLFF
NA,NA,TRBV30,TRBJ1-1,TGTGCCTGGAGTGTAAGTCTGTCAGGGATGAACACTGAAGCTTTCTTT,CAWSVSLSGMNTEAFF
NA,NA,TRBV20-1,TRBJ1-5,TGCAGTGCTAGTTTACGGGGGAAGGACTATCAGCCCCAGCATTTT,CSASLRGKDYQPQHF
NA,NA,TRBV5-5,TRBJ2-2,TGTGCCAGCAGCCGCATTAGCAGGAGGCCGGCCGGGGAGCTGTTTTTT,CASSRISRRPAGELFF
NA,NA,TRBV27,TRBJ2-1,TGTGCCAGCAGTTTAATGCGGGTCTCGAGCTCCTACAATGAGCAGTTCTTC,CASSLMRVSSSYNEQFF
NA,NA,TRBV5-8,TRBJ1-4,TGTGCCAGCAGCCCGGCCGTGGGAAGGGGTAATGAAAAACTGTTTTTT,CASSPAVGRGNEKLFF
NA,TRBD2,TRBV10-3,TRBJ2-3,TGTGCCATCCGGGAGGGCCGGGTCACAGATACGCAGTATTTT,CAIREGRVTDTQYF
few,NA,TRBV2,TRBJ1-5,TGTGCCAGCAGAGGGACAAAGGGTAACAATCAGCCCCAGCATTTT,CASRGTKGNNQPQHF
few,TRBD1,TRBV27,TRBJ1-1,TGTGCCAGCAGTCCAGACAGGGGAGGAATGAACACTGAAGCTTTCTTT,CASSPDRGGMNTEAFF
once,NA,TRBV11-2,TRBJ1-4,TGTGCCAGCAGCTTAGGAGGGTCAACTAATGAAAAACTGTTTTTT,CASSLGGSTNEKLFF
NA,NA,TRBV29-1,TRBJ1-1,TGCAGCGTTGCGACAGGTGGGGACACTGAAGCTTTCTTT,CSVATGGDTEAFF
NA,NA,TRBV18,TRBJ1-5,TGTGCCAGCTCACCCGGGCCCGGGAATAGCAATCAGCCCCAGCATTTT,CASSPGPGNSNQPQHF
NA,TRBD1,TRBV25-1,TRBJ2-3,TGTGCCAGCGAAGGGGGGACAGGGGTCTTAGATACGCAGTATTTT,CASEGGTGVLDTQYF